This T cell receptor beta chain appears in the sequencing data of a study of T cells after yellow fever vaccination. TCRdb reprocessed the 5' RACE reads via MiXCR and lists one record per CDR3 protein. Among 240,000 or so distinct CDR3 sequences listed, around 7% were seen once. V gave up 3 bases and J gave up 3 bases, with 12 bases separating them. Germline CDR1 LGHDT, CDR2 YNNKEL (reference sequence). CDR3 length: 15 amino acids. The TCR was taken from a man aged 30 to 45 who received the YFV17D yellow fever vaccine. The chain has TRBV3-1 and TRBJ2-1; possible D gene TRBD2, 6 bases. Sequencing was performed on CD4+ T cells sorted from PBMCs, taken 15 days after the yellow fever booster vaccination. CDR3 residues: CASSHSGALYNEQFF. The CDR3 bases are TGTGCCAGCAGCCATAGCGGCGCCCTCTACAATGAGCAGTTCTTC.